The rows below give T cell receptor beta chains drawn from one sample of a study of pediatric ulcerative colitis. Profiling relied on immunoSEQ multiplex PCR, and the TCRdb table lists in-frame clones only, not all of them. This sample has roughly 19,000 clones, with roughly 80% found just once. Sequencing input: gut tissue. These receptors originate from a boy aged 10-17 years with moderate ulcerative colitis. CDR3s include the opening cysteine and the closing phenylalanine or tryptophan. The D gene is left open where the match is weak. Clone sizes are given selectively: once, few, many, or a class where the clone is expanded.

clone_size d_call j_call v_call cdr3_aa cdr3_nt
NA TRBD1 TRBJ1-6 TRBV7-6 CASGLNRDRRSPLHF TGTGCCAGCGGACTTAACCGGGACAGACGGTCACCCCTCCACTTT
NA NA TRBJ2-1 TRBV27 CASSLSVNIAYNEQFF TGTGCCAGCAGTTTATCAGTAAATATAGCCTACAATGAGCAGTTCTTC
NA NA TRBJ1-2 TRBV7-2 CASSGLNYGYTF TGTGCCAGCAGCGGCCTTAACTATGGCTACACCTTC
NA NA TRBJ1-3 TRBV11-2 CASHGISGNTIYF TGTGCCAGTCATGGGATTTCTGGAAACACCATATATTTT
NA NA TRBJ2-3 TRBV5-5 CASSTTGSLAVRNTDTQYF TGTGCCAGCAGCACAACCGGGTCACTAGCAGTGAGGAACACAGATACGCAGTATTTT
NA NA TRBJ1-5 TRBV7-9 CASSLGPNQPQHF TGTGCCAGCAGCTTGGGACCTAATCAGCCCCAGCATTTT
NA NA TRBJ1-2 TRBV5-6 CASSLDRRSLF TGTGCCAGCAGCCTAGACAGGCGTAGTCTCTTC
few NA TRBJ2-7 TRBV19 CASRIRGGASYEQYF TGTGCCAGTAGAATCAGGGGGGGAGCTTCCTACGAGCAGTACTTC
NA NA TRBJ2-7 TRBV18 CASSPKGIYEQYF TGTGCCAGCTCACCTAAGGGGATCTACGAGCAGTACTTC
NA NA TRBJ1-2 TRBV27 CASSLNGRGGGFGGYTF TGTGCCAGCAGTTTAAATGGTCGTGGCGGTGGGTTCGGGGGCTACACCTTC
NA NA TRBJ2-3 TRBV9 CASSVYEGSTDTQYF TGTGCCAGCAGCGTATATGAGGGATCCACAGATACGCAGTATTTT
few NA TRBJ1-2 TRBV11-1 CASTHSDGYGYTF TGTGCCAGCACCCACTCGGACGGCTATGGCTACACCTTC
NA NA TRBJ2-6 TRBV4-3 CASSQDWVSGANVLTF TGCGCCAGCAGCCAAGATTGGGTATCTGGGGCCAACGTCCTGACTTTC
NA TRBD2 TRBJ2-1 TRBV10-2 CASSELAGRYNEQFF TGCGCCAGCAGTGAGCTAGCGGGGAGGTACAATGAGCAGTTCTTC
NA NA TRBJ1-3 TRBV7-9 CASSPRTGLFSGNTIYF TGTGCCAGCAGCCCCCGTACGGGACTTTTCTCTGGAAACACCATATATTTT
medium-sized TRBD1 TRBJ1-2 TRBV19 CASSIRGQGRNYGYTF TGTGCCAGTAGTATCCGGGGACAGGGGCGAAACTATGGCTACACCTTC
NA NA TRBJ1-1 TRBV25-1 CASSRDMDTEAFF TGTGCCAGCAGCAGGGATATGGACACTGAAGCTTTCTTT
NA NA TRBJ1-1 TRBV18 CASSPEIMNTEAFF TGTGCCAGCTCACCCGAGATAATGAACACTGAAGCTTTCTTT
few NA TRBJ1-5 TRBV4-2 CASSQEGWQGPQPQHF TGTGCCAGCAGCCAAGAGGGGTGGCAGGGGCCTCAGCCCCAGCATTTT
NA NA TRBJ2-4 TRBV10-3 CAISEYGELAKNIQYF TGTGCCATCAGTGAGTACGGGGAACTAGCCAAAAACATTCAGTACTTC
NA NA TRBJ1-3 TRBV5-1 CASSLAASGNTIYF TGCGCCAGCAGCTTGGCTGCCTCTGGAAACACCATATATTTT
few TRBD1 TRBJ2-5 TRBV25-1 CASRDRGRETQYF TGTGCCAGCAGAGACAGGGGACGGGAGACCCAGTACTTC
medium-sized NA TRBJ1-1 TRBV15 CATSPGLKNTEAFF TGTGCCACCAGCCCCGGACTGAAGAACACTGAAGCTTTCTTT
NA NA TRBJ1-5 TRBV12-5 CASSLPRSGQPQHF TGTGCTAGTTCCCTCCCCCGGTCCGGTCAGCCCCAGCATTTT